This T cell receptor (beta chain) was identified in a study of OX40 agonist ivuxolimab in advanced cancers. For the study at large: Dose-escalation subjects each had hepatocellular carcinoma, melanoma, renal cell or head and neck cancer. Among those enrolled, mean age was around 60 years (range roughly 23 to 85) and about 81% were male. The study, taken as a whole, reports: Patients with a partial response at 0.1-3.0 mg/kg had among the lowest clonal expansion. Certain nonresponders likewise exhibited a low normalized T-cell clonal expansion.

A remark on this clone: The antigen remains undetermined.

TCRdb keeps only in-frame clones here, not all; method: immunoSEQ multiplex PCR. The sample carries 30,000 to 40,000 clones, around four fifths recorded once. V shed 6 bases, J shed 2 bases, and the junction held 2 bases outside the gene matches. From germline, CDR1 is MDHEN and CDR2 SYDVKM. CDR3 size: 14 residues. Sample: CD4+ or CD8+ T cells sorted from blood, taken in a trial of the OX40 agonist ivuxolimab. This TCR was recovered from an adult with an advanced solid tumor such as melanoma, head and neck, liver or kidney cancer. The chain links TRBV28 to TRBJ2-7; 12 positions match TRBD2. The CDR3 region is CASSLAGGAYEQYF. The CDR3 nucleotides are TGTGCCAGCAGCCTAGCGGGAGGGGCCTACGAGCAGTACTTC.